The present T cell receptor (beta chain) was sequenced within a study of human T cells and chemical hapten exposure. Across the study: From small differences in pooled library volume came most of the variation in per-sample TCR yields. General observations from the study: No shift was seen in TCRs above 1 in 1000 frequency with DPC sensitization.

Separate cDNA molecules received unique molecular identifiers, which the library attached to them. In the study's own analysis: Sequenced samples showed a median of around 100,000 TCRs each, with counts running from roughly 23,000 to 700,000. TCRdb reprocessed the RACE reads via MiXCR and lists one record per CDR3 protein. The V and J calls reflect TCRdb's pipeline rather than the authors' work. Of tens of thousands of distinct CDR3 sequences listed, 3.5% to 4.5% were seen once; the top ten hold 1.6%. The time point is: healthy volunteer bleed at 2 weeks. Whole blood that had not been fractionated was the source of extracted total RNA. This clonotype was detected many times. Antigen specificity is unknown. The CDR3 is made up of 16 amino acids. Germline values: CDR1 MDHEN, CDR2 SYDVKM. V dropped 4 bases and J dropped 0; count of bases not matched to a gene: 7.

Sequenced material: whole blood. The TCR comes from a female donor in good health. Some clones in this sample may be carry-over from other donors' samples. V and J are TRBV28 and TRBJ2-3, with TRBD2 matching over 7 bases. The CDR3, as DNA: TGTGCCAGCAGTTCACCCGGACTAGGTAGCACAGATACGCAGTATTTT. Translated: CASSSPGLGSTDTQYF.